The clone carrying this T cell receptor (beta chain) was recorded once. The data stem from a study of T cell responses to AZD1222 COVID-19 vaccine. The ends lost 6 bases at V and 5 bases at J; junction bases unmatched: 9. The CDR3 has 14 residues. Per germline, CDR1 KGHSH and CDR2 LQKENI. Profiling relied on immunoSEQ multiplex PCR, and the TCRdb table lists in-frame clones only, not all of them. The sample lists about 92,000 clones, about nine tenths occurring once. Specimen: peripheral blood, collected on day 0 of AZD1222 vaccination. The chain couples TRBV18 to TRBJ1-2; 7 nucleotides line up with TRBD1. The origin of this receptor is an adult in good health. CDR3 nucleotide sequence: TGTGCCAGCTCGCCGGGACAGACGGTTTATGGCTACACCTTC. Encoded protein: CASSPGQTVYGYTF.